A selection of T cell receptor beta chains follows, all from one sample in a study of cytotoxic CD8 clonotypes in ibrutinib-treated CLL. Profiled with immunoSEQ multiplex PCR; TCRdb holds only in-frame clones, not every one. The repertoire has just over 200,000 clones, roughly 65% of them found once; the top ten carry approximately 6.3%. The sample consisted of PBMCs, taken after 12 months of ibrutinib treatment. The source is a human donor with chronic lymphocytic leukemia. The CDR3 runs from the conserved cysteine through the conserved F or W.

TRBV27,CASSFRLQPGFGEQYF
TRBV30,CAWALGGKGNNEQFF
TRBV30,CAWSGVGDTQYF
TRBV19,CASSRQPTLSSYNEQFF
TRBV27,CASSLLAGLLNEQFF
TRBV4-3,CASSQVAGGTGELFF
TRBV4-2,CASSPGGANVLTF
TRBV5-1,CASSLGRLNTEAFF
TRBV6-6,CASRSKNEKLFF
TRBV18,CASSPLNGGEPDTQYF